This passage covers 12 T cell receptor beta chains from one sample sequenced in a study of long-term antiretroviral therapy in people with HIV. The authors ran the immunoSEQ assay, v3.0, at survey level. This table comes from immunoSEQ multiplex PCR, and its TCRdb copy is limited to in-frame clones, with some not included. The sample yields around 26,000 clones, more than 75% seen once. The starting material was unsorted PBMCs, obtained 0.5 years after starting antiretroviral therapy. The receptors here all came from a woman in her thirties or forties with HIV.

The rearrangement uses TRBV27 and TRBJ2-5; 11 bases align to TRBD2. The CDR3 runs 19 residues. Germline V gene lookup returns CDR1 MNHEY and CDR2 SMNVEV (reference sequence). V was clipped by 0 bases and J by 5 bases; unmatched bases: 14. Here the CDR3 DNA reads TGTGCCAGCAGTTTATCCTACCCGGTTGTTAGCGGGGGGGGTGAGACCCAGTACTTC. Its translation: CASSLSYPVVSGGGETQYF.

This chain joins TRBV5-4 and TRBJ2-1; D possibly corresponds to TRBD2 (5 bases). Germline CDR1 and CDR2: SGHNT and YYREEE (reference sequence). Trimming pared 2 bases from V and 7 bases from J, leaving 10 bases between. The CDR3 contains 13 residues. CDR3 region: CASSFSRRNEQFF. DNA of the CDR3: TGTGCCAGCAGCTTCTCAAGGAGGAATGAGCAGTTCTTC.

The rearrangement joins TRBV18 to TRBJ2-5; D is unresolved. The germline gives CDR1 KGHSH, CDR2 LQKENI. The CDR3 extends over 12 amino acids. The V gene lost 3 bases and the J gene lost 2 bases, with 4 bases spanning the gap. CDR3 nucleotides: TGTGCCAGCTCACCCTTACAAGAGACCCAGTACTTC. It specifies CASSPLQETQYF. The full variable domain, rest sourced from reference TRBV18 and TRBJ2-5, is NAGVMQNPRHLVRRRGQEARLRCSPMKGHSHVYWYRQLPEEGLKFMVYLQKENIIDESGMPKERFSAEFPKEGPSILRIQQVVRGDSAAYFCASSPLQETQYFGPGTRLLVL.

This clone was found once. The V and J genes are TRBV7-2 and TRBJ1-3, with unresolved D. The CDR3 runs to 14 residues. V was shortened by 3 bases and J by 0 bases, with 6 bases between the two germline ends. Per the germline V gene, CDR1 is SGHTA and CDR2 is FQGNSA. The CDR3 nucleotides read TGTGCCAGCAGCTTGTCCCACTCTGGAAACACCATATATTTT. Protein product: CASSLSHSGNTIYF.

The chain carries TRBV5-1 and TRBJ2-2, with TRBD2 as a possible D gene (6 bases). The CDR3 contains 16 residues. Germline CDR1 reads SGHRS; CDR2 reads YFSETQ. Trimming stripped 2 bases from V and 2 bases from J, with 13 bases between. The CDR3 loop reads CASSFTASANTGELFF. CDR3 in DNA: TGCGCCAGCAGCTTTACAGCTAGCGCCAACACCGGGGAGCTGTTTTTT.

The rearrangement joins TRBV5-4 to TRBJ2-1; D possibly corresponds to TRBD2 (6 bases). Germline CDR1 is SGHNT and CDR2 is YYREEE (reference sequence). CDR3 size: 16 residues. Trimming removed 3 bases from V and 8 bases from J, with 21 bases in between. The CDR3 DNA reads TGTGCCAGCAGCTACAGCACGGGACTTGCGGTGGATGAGCAGTTCTTC. Translation: CASSYSTGLAVDEQFF.

V usage is TRBV30 and J usage is TRBJ1-4, with 7 bases aligning to TRBD1. This CDR3 comprises 14 residues. Germline CDR1 GTSNPN, CDR2 SVGIG (reference sequence). J lost 2 bases, V lost 8 bases, and 8 bases had no gene match. CDR3 residues: CAHPLQGTNEKLFF. The CDR3, as DNA: TGTGCCCACCCCTTACAGGGGACTAATGAAAAACTGTTTTTT.

This chain uses TRBV15 with TRBJ2-7; 7 nucleotides align to TRBD1. V lost 2 bases, J lost 2 bases, and 3 bases stayed unmatched. Germline values: CDR1 LNHNV, CDR2 YYDKDF (reference sequence). The CDR3 runs to 14 residues. In DNA, the CDR3 is TGTGCCACCAGCAGAAGTCAGGGGGCCTACGAGCAGTACTTC. Residues: CATSRSQGAYEQYF.

The chain uses TRBV2 and TRBJ1-4; 8 positions agree with TRBD1. Germline loops: CDR1 SNHLY, CDR2 FYNNEI. This CDR3 is built from 15 residues. With 6 bases clipped from V and 4 bases from J, the junction kept 7 bases outside the gene matches. This CDR3 reads CASRQRTGINEKLFF. The CDR3 DNA reads as TGTGCCAGCAGACAACGGACAGGGATTAATGAAAAACTGTTTTTT.

V is TRBV4-3 and J is TRBJ1-3; 9 bases align to TRBD1. CDR3 length: 17 amino acids. With V trimmed by 0 bases and J by 2 bases, 5 bases remained unmatched. Germline V gene data show CDR1 as LGHNA and CDR2 as YSLEER. The CDR3 sequence is CASSQDWGQGAGNTIYF. The CDR3 DNA sequence: TGCGCCAGCAGCCAAGATTGGGGACAGGGTGCTGGAAACACCATATATTTT.

V is TRBV25-1 and J is TRBJ2-5; no clear D gene. Germline CDR1 and CDR2: MGHDK and SYGVNS. The CDR3 has 16 residues. V lost 4 bases, J lost 0 bases, and 15 bases lay in between. CDR3: CASSAAKTANQETQYF. CDR3 nucleotides: TGTGCCAGCAGTGCGGCAAAGACGGCTAACCAAGAGACCCAGTACTTC.

The chain couples TRBV4-3 to TRBJ2-4, with a possible D match to TRBD2 (5 bases). CDR1 is LGHNA and CDR2 is YSLEER in the germline V gene. Trimming shortened V by 0 bases and J by 1 base, and 10 bases separated the two germline ends. The CDR3 length is 16 residues. The CDR3 here is CASSQDRSGAKNIQYF. For the CDR3, the DNA is TGCGCCAGCAGCCAAGATAGGTCGGGGGCCAAAAACATTCAGTACTTC.